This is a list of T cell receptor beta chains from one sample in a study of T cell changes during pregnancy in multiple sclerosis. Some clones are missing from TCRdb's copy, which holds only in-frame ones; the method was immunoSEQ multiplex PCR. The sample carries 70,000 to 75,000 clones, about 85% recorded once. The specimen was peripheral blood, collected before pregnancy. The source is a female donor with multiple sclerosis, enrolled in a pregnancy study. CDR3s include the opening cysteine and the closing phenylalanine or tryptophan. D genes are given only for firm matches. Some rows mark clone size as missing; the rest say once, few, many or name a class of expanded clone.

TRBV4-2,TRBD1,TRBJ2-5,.,TGTGCCAGCAGCCAAGATTGGCACAGGGGGCAAGAGACCCAGTACTTC,CASSQDWHRGQETQYF
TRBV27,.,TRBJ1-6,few,TGTGCCAGCAGTTTAAGCATCGGTCCGGGTGGGTCACCCCTCCACTTT,CASSLSIGPGGSPLHF
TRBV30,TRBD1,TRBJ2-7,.,TGTGCCTCTTCCGGGACAGGGACAAGAGAGCAGTACTTC,CASSGTGTREQYF
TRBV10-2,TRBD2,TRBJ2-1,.,TGCGCCAGCACAAGACTAGCGGGGCCCCAGAATGAGCAGTTCTTC,CASTRLAGPQNEQFF
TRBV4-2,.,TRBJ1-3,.,TGTGCCAGCAGCCAAGTAGGCAGGGGAGACACCATATATTTT,CASSQVGRGDTIYF
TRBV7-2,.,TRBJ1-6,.,TGTGCCAGCAGCCCAGGGGTGAATTCACCCCTCCACTTT,CASSPGVNSPLHF
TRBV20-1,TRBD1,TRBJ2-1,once,TGCAGCAACACAGGGGTCCTAGAGCAGTTCTTC,CSNTGVLEQFF
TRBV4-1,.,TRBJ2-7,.,TGCGCCAGCAGCCAAGATAGCCTAAAAACCTACGAGCAGTACTTC,CASSQDSLKTYEQYF
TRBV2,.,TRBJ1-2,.,TGTGCCAGCAGTGGCGGAGTCGGCTACACCTTC,CASSGGVGYTF
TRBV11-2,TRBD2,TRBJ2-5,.,TGTGCAGCGGGAGGGTTGGAGACCCAGTACTTC,CAAGGLETQYF
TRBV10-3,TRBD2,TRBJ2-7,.,TGTGCCATCAGTGAGTCCCTAGCGGGAGGGACCTACGAGCAGTACTTC,CAISESLAGGTYEQYF
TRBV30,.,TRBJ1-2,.,TGTGCCTGGAGTCCAGGGGATGGCTACACCTTC,CAWSPGDGYTF
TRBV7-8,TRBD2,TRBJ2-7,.,TGTGCCAGCAGCGAACTAGCGGCGAAATACTACGAGCAGTACTTC,CASSELAAKYYEQYF
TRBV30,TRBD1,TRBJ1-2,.,TGTGCCTGGAACCCGGGACAGTATGGCTACACCTTC,CAWNPGQYGYTF